The 2 T cell receptor beta chains below were found in one sample sequenced in a study of cytomegalovirus exposure and HLA in healthy donors. Here immunoSEQ multiplex PCR was the method, and the copy in TCRdb shows in-frame clones only, minus some. Among approximately 150,000 clones listed, around four fifths were seen once. The source material was PBMCs. The receptors were gathered from a man under 40 in good health and CMV-seropositive.

This rearrangement joins TRBV6-4 to TRBJ2-3; a weak D match, TRBD2 (6 bases). CDR1 and CDR2 from the germline V gene are MRHNA and SNTAGT. Trimming took 3 bases from V and 0 from J, leaving 10 bases between them. The CDR3 runs to 15 residues. CDR3 sequence: CASSEGGESTDTQYF. In nucleotides, the CDR3 is TGTGCCAGCAGTGAAGGCGGGGAGAGCACAGATACGCAGTATTTT.

V gene TRBV6-4 combines with J gene TRBJ2-1; TRBD2 agrees at 9 bases. After removal of 0 bases from V and 3 bases from J, the junction contained 3 bases not matched to a gene. The CDR3 sequence is 16 residues long. Germline CDR1 and CDR2: MRHNA and SNTAGT. The CDR3 here is CASSDSSGGDYNEQFF. The CDR3, as DNA: TGTGCCAGCAGTGACTCTAGCGGGGGCGACTACAATGAGCAGTTCTTC.